The TCR beta chain described here comes from a study of blood T cell repertoires in COVID-19. For the study at large: The United States, Italy and Spain supplied acute and convalescent COVID-19 samples. PBMCs, B-cell-depleted T cells, or T cells provided the cDNA or gDNA that made up the material.

CDR1 and CDR2 (germline): MGHRA, YSYEKL. V gave up 3 bases and J gave up 3 bases; unmatched junction bases: 10. The CDR3 extends over 16 amino acids. Sequenced by immunoSEQ multiplex PCR; TCRdb stores in-frame clones only, minus some. This table holds tens of thousands of clones, approximately 79% found once. Sequencing was carried out using peripheral blood. The TCR was taken from a man between 70 and 80 years old with acute or convalescent COVID-19. This rearrangement joins TRBV4-1 to TRBJ1-1; 7 bases align to TRBD1. The CDR3: CASSQDDRVRDTEAFF. DNA for the CDR3: TGCGCCAGCAGCCAGGATGACAGGGTCAGGGACACTGAAGCTTTCTTT.